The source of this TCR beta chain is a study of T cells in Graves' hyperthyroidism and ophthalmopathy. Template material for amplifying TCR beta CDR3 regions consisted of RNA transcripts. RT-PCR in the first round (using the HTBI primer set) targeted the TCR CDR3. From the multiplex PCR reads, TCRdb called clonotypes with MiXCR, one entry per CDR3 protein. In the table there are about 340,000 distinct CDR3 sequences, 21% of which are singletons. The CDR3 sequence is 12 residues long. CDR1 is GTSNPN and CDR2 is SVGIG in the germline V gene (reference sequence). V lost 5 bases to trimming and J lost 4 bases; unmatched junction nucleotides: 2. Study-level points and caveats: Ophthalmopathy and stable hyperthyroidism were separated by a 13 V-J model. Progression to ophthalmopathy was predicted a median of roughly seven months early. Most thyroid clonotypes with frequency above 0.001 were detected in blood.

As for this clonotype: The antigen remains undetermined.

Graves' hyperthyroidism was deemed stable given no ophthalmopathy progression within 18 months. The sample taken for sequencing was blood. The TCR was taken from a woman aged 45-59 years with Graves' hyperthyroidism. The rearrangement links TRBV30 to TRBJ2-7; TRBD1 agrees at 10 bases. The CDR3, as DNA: TGTGCCTGGGGGGACAGGGGATACGAGCAGTACTTC. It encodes CAWGDRGYEQYF.